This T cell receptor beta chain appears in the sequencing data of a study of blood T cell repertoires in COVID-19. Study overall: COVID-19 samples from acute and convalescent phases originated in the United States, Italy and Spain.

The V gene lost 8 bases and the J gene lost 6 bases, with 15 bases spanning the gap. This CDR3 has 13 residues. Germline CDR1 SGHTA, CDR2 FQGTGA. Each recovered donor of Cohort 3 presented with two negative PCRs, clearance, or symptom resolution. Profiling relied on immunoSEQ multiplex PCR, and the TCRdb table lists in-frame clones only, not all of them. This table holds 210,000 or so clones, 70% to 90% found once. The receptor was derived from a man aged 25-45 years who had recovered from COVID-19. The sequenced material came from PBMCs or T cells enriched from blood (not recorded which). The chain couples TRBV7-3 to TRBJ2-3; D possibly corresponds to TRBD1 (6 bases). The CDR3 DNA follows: TGTGCCAGCGGCCTCACAGGGCAGGATACGCAGTATTTT. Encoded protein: CASGLTGQDTQYF.